This is a list of T cell receptor beta chains from one sample in a study of T cells expressing NK-cell markers. From the 5' RACE reads, TCRdb lists one entry per CDR3 protein and no DNA. This table holds 140,000 or so distinct CDR3 sequences. The sample comprised blood T cells: a sorted CD56 or NKG2C T cell subset, CD4+ or CD8+ T cells, or bulk PBMC T cells (not recorded which). The receptors originated from a man aged 18 to 30 in good health. Each CDR3 is given with its conserved first and last residue. The order of the fields is CDR3 length, J gene, V gene, CDR3 protein.

15 | TRBJ1-4 | TRBV19 | CASSSSPVGNEKLFF
16 | TRBJ2-1 | TRBV27 | CASSLGWRDAYNEQFF
17 | TRBJ2-5 | TRBV12-3/TRBV12-4 | CASSAPPGALHQETQYF
16 | TRBJ2-1 | TRBV5-6 | CASSSLVQGSHNEQFF
14 | TRBJ2-1 | TRBV2 | CATTWTSGYNEQFF
15 | TRBJ2-3 | TRBV3-1 | CASHDWTSGADTQYF
15 | TRBJ2-1 | TRBV5-6 | CASSPGAGNYNEQFF
16 | TRBJ2-2 | TRBV29-1 | CSVEDLGQGGTGELFF
16 | TRBJ2-6 | TRBV7-7 | CASSDGQLSGANVLTF
16 | TRBJ2-7 | TRBV13 | CASSLAEAPGGNEQYF
15 | TRBJ2-1 | TRBV29-1 | CSVQGSSGAYNEQFF
17 | TRBJ2-2 | TRBV5-4 | CASSLVIGLLNTGELFF
16 | TRBJ2-3 | TRBV20-1 | CSARGAERWVSDTQYF
14 | TRBJ2-1 | TRBV29-1 | CSVEVQSSYNEQFF
15 | TRBJ2-1 | TRBV29-1 | CSVAGSAGGPNEQFF
15 | TRBJ2-1 | TRBV11-2 | CASSLNGRAHDEQFF
15 | TRBJ2-3 | TRBV5-1 | CASSITGLGTDTQYF
20 | TRBJ2-1 | TRBV4-2 | CASSQPPGLADDSSYNEQFF
15 | TRBJ1-6 | TRBV7-2 | CASSFRDGLLFTLHF
14 | TRBJ2-1 | TRBV5-6 | CASSLAGRGPEQFF
15 | TRBJ1-4 | TRBV19 | CASAGTAATNEKLFF
16 | TRBJ2-6 | TRBV24-1 | CATSDFKGTGANVLTF
17 | TRBJ2-1 | TRBV24-1 | CATSDIPEGLEPNEQFF
17 | TRBJ2-5 | TRBV6-5 | CASSYPTSGRKRETQYF
16 | TRBJ2-7 | TRBV4-3 | CASSQDLARGSYEQYF
16 | TRBJ2-6 | TRBV27 | CASHRGPSSGANVLTF
14 | TRBJ2-1 | TRBV20-1 | CSHQTSGSFPEQFF
18 | TRBJ2-1 | TRBV6-5 | CASSYQNPGAISYNEQFF
14 | TRBJ2-3 | TRBV18 | CASSPWSQTDTQYF
12 | TRBJ2-1 | TRBV29-1 | CSVEKLAGEQFF
14 | TRBJ1-5 | TRBV7-2 | CASSLHLSNQPQHF
11 | TRBJ2-7 | TRBV29-1 | CSAGDGYEQYF
15 | TRBJ2-3 | TRBV18 | CASSPPREGVDTQYF
16 | TRBJ2-1 | TRBV20-1 | CSARAEGRGPYNEQFF
14 | TRBJ2-7 | TRBV7-9 | CASSFAGQNYEQYF
13 | TRBJ2-2 | TRBV15 | CATNLGDTGELFF
15 | TRBJ1-3 | TRBV6-1 | CASSEVGGSGNTIYF
14 | TRBJ2-1 | TRBV2 | CASKEGGPFNEQFF
15 | TRBJ2-7 | TRBV20-1 | CSARGTLVSAYEQYF
15 | TRBJ1-3 | TRBV27 | CASSSTPGPGNTIYF
13 | TRBJ2-5 | TRBV14 | CASSPLHQETQYF
14 | TRBJ1-1 | TRBV10-2 | CASSRDRGRTEAFF
15 | TRBJ1-5 | TRBV24-1 | CATSVGTDSNQPQHF
17 | TRBJ2-1 | TRBV12-3/TRBV12-4 | CASSLIAGVTGTYEQFF
16 | TRBJ1-2 | TRBV5-5 | CASSQNPGPLNYGYTF
11 | TRBJ2-1 | TRBV27 | CASGPYNEQFF
15 | TRBJ2-7 | TRBV6-1 | CASSPVQGIEYEQYF
15 | TRBJ2-2 | TRBV6-8 | CASITYRSNTGELFF
14 | TRBJ2-7 | TRBV29-1 | CSVERRDRALEQYF
15 | TRBJ1-4 | TRBV27 | CASSLTAGLNEKLFF
17 | TRBJ2-7 | TRBV20-1 | CSAAPQPKGGKRDEQYF
15 | TRBJ2-4 | TRBV19 | CASSATQLAKNIQYF
12 | TRBJ2-7 | TRBV16 | CASSQLGYEQYF
14 | TRBJ2-1 | TRBV25-1 | CASVGFEGGVEQFF
14 | TRBJ2-7 | TRBV12-3/TRBV12-4 | CASSASGIPYEQYF
15 | TRBJ2-1 | TRBV11-3 | CASSLRDGLYNEQFF
13 | TRBJ2-2 | TRBV12-3/TRBV12-4 | CAGAVSHTGELFF
17 | TRBJ2-2 | TRBV12-3/TRBV12-4 | CASIIGQGASLTGELFF
13 | TRBJ2-2 | TRBV5-5 | CASSSTAAGELFF
16 | TRBJ2-1 | TRBV6-5 | CASSYSTGLAPNEQFF